The 5 T cell receptor beta chains in this list originate from one sample, sequenced in a study of T cell responses to AZD1222 COVID-19 vaccine (dated by TCRdb to about 2021). Receptor libraries were prepared by the immunoSEQ multiplex PCR assay. TCRdb re-hosts the immuneACCESS table, in-frame sequences only. Its copies lack some clones; in the studies checked, an unresolved V gene accounts for under half of them, and the cause for the rest is not known. This sample comprises tens of thousands of clones, over 70% of them detected only once. Over 13% of the sample comes from the top ten. The time point label here, explained by the study, means: about 28 days (+/-7) after the second vaccine dose. Sequenced material: peripheral blood, taken 28 days after the second AZD1222 dose. The receptors here all came from an adult who received the AZD1222 COVID-19 vaccine.

The chain employs TRBV9 and TRBJ1-1; D unresolved. Trimming pared 0 bases from V and 5 bases from J, leaving 11 bases between. Germline loops: CDR1 SGDLS, CDR2 YYNGEE. This CDR3 has 14 residues. CDR3 DNA sequence: TGTGCCAGCAGCGTAGCCCCGGAAGAGACTGAAGCTTTCTTT. Its translation is CASSVAPEETEAFF.

CDR3 amino acids: CASSWPGQGAGYGYTF. CDR3 DNA sequence: TGTGCCAGCAGCTGGCCGGGACAGGGTGCCGGCTATGGCTACACCTTC. V usage is TRBV5-6 and J usage is TRBJ1-2; the match to TRBD1 covers 9 bases. The CDR3 length is 16 residues. The J segment lost 4 bases and the V segment lost 3 bases, leaving 10 bases of the junction unmatched. In germline, CDR1 is SGHDT, CDR2 YYEEEE.

V gene TRBV5-4 combines with J gene TRBJ2-1, with 10 bases fitting TRBD2. Losses at the gene ends were 5 bases for V and 0 bases for J; bases not matched to a gene: 8. CDR3 length equals 17 residues. The V gene's germline CDR1 is SGHNT and CDR2 YYREEE (reference sequence). CDR3 sequence: CASRSSGGANSYNEQFF. The CDR3 coding sequence is TGTGCCAGCAGGTCCAGCGGGGGGGCGAACTCCTACAATGAGCAGTTCTTC.

This sequence joins TRBV5-8 and TRBJ2-3; D unresolved. CDR1 and CDR2 from the germline V gene are SGHTS and YDEGEE. This CDR3 is 16 amino acids long. Trimming removed 6 bases at V and 4 bases at J, with 21 bases between. The CDR3, as DNA: TGTGCCAGCACCCAAGGAGTTGAGGCACTTTCAGATACGCAGTATTTT. It yields the protein CASTQGVEALSDTQYF.

V gene TRBV3-1 (or the pseudogene TRBV3-2) combines with J gene TRBJ2-2, with unresolved D. Trimming cost V 2 bases and J 2 bases, with 6 bases left between them. The germline CDR1 and CDR2 sequences are LGHDT and YNNKEL (reference sequence). There are 14 residues in the CDR3. The CDR3 DNA is TGTGCCAGCAGCCAATTGCGTAACACCGGGGAGCTGTTTTTT. This codes for CASSQLRNTGELFF.